The source of this TCR beta chain is a study of technical replicates of blood from several donors. The sample holds one count of this clone. The method was immunoSEQ multiplex PCR; TCRdb's version includes in-frame clones alone and lacks a portion of them. The sample holds 84,000 or so clones, roughly 94% seen once. Source material: T cells isolated from PBMCs. The TCR was taken from a human donor in good health.

The CDR3 DNA sequence: TGTGCCAGCAGCCTCAGCGGGGGCTATACGCAGTATTTT. The encoded protein is CASSLSGGYTQYF. This rearrangement joins TRBV7-9 to TRBJ2-3; 8 bases are shared with TRBD2. V dropped 5 bases and J dropped 7; count of bases not matched to a gene: 5. There are 13 residues in the CDR3. The germline CDR1 and CDR2 sequences are SEHNR and FQNEAQ (reference sequence).